Listed here are 9 T cell receptor beta chains from one sample, sequenced in a study of blood T cell repertoires in COVID-19. The repertoire was sequenced with immunoSEQ multiplex PCR; TCRdb's copy has only in-frame clones and lacks some. The sample lists 150,000 or so clones, approximately 86% seen once, with 10% to 12% in the top ten. The specimen was peripheral blood. Source of these receptors: a woman aged 70-85 years with COVID-19, enrolled during active disease.

The chain couples TRBV3-1 (or the pseudogene TRBV3-2) to TRBJ2-7; D unresolved. In germline, CDR1 is LGHDT, CDR2 YNNKEL (reference sequence). CDR3 size: 14 residues. Trimming left V 1 base short and J 3 bases short, with 10 bases between. The CDR3 nucleotides read TGTGCCAGCAGCCAAGTTCATCCAGACTACGAGCAGTACTTC. Encoded protein: CASSQVHPDYEQYF.

The chain employs TRBV29-1 and TRBJ2-2; 12 bases align to TRBD1. The germline V gene has CDR1 SQVTM and CDR2 ANQGSEA. This CDR3 is built from 16 residues. V was clipped by 3 bases and J by 5 bases; unmatched bases: 7. The CDR3 reads CSVDIGTGGITGELFF. As DNA, the CDR3 is TGCAGCGTTGACATAGGGACAGGGGGCATTACCGGGGAGCTGTTTTTT.

The V and J genes are TRBV5-5 and TRBJ1-1; D gene ambiguous. The CDR3 length is 13 residues. V lost 0 bases, J lost 3 bases, and 6 bases lay in between. Germline V gene data show CDR1 as SGHKS and CDR2 as YYEKEE (reference sequence). CDR3 sequence: CASSLVTDTEAFF. In DNA, the CDR3 is TGTGCCAGCAGCTTGGTAACAGACACTGAAGCTTTCTTT.

The chain recombines TRBV7-8 with TRBJ2-2; 7 positions match TRBD1. CDR1 SGHVS and CDR2 FQNEAQ come from the germline V gene. Trimming removed 4 bases from V and 1 base from J; junction bases left unmatched: 6. The CDR3 is made up of 16 amino acids. The CDR3 region has the DNA TGTGCCAGCAGCTCACAGGGGCGAAGGAACACCGGGGAGCTGTTTTTT. Amino acid sequence: CASSSQGRRNTGELFF.

With regard to this clone: One end of the junction fails to match germline, which may point to a read error. V gene TRBV7-7 combines with J gene TRBJ2-3; no firm D call. This CDR3 is 14 amino acids long. Germline V gene sequence: CDR1 SSHAT, CDR2 FNYEAQ (reference sequence). DNA for the CDR3: TGTGCTAGCAGCTTAGATTTCCAGGCAGATACGCAGTATTTT. Protein: CASSLDFQADTQYF.

A note on this clone: The conserved phenylalanine or tryptophan normally closing the CDR3 is absent here, so this likely arose from a read error. The DNA is left out, because the CDR3 cannot be placed on it with certainty; the CDR3 is given as TCRdb lists it. This chain uses TRBV6-5 with TRBJ2-4; the table names TRBD2, a call not compared with the DNA. Germline CDR1 MNHEY, CDR2 SVGAGI. The CDR3 totals 15 residues, both ends included. The CDR3: CATPSGTSGGGAALV.

This chain connects TRBV5-6 to TRBJ2-3; TRBD2 agrees at 7 bases. Germline V gives CDR1 SGHDT, CDR2 YYEEEE. The CDR3 covers 15 residues. V lost 0 bases to trimming and J lost 3 bases; unmatched junction nucleotides: 4. CDR3 in amino acids: CASSLGGRETDTQYF. CDR3 coding DNA: TGTGCCAGCAGCTTGGGAGGGAGGGAGACAGATACGCAGTATTTT.

The rearrangement joins TRBV4-1 to TRBJ1-3; perhaps TRBD1 as D (6 bases). V lost 2 bases and J lost 5, with 16 bases in between. The CDR3 runs 16 residues. Germline assignment: CDR1 MGHRA and CDR2 YSYEKL. The CDR3 region has the DNA TGCGCCAGCAGCCAATTCCCACAGGGCCAAAGAAACACCATATATTTT. Amino acid sequence: CASSQFPQGQRNTIYF.

V is TRBV9 and J is TRBJ1-1; D perhaps matches TRBD1 (5 bases). Trimming shortened V by 3 bases and J by 1 base, and 7 bases separated the two germline ends. There are 13 residues in the CDR3. Germline values: CDR1 SGDLS, CDR2 YYNGEE. The CDR3 DNA reads TGTGCCAGCAGCGGACAGAGGAACACTGAAGCTTTCTTT. It yields the protein CASSGQRNTEAFF.